These 21 T cell receptor beta chains were all obtained from the same sample, sequenced in a study of shared clonotypes between healthy human individuals. The data were produced by immunoSEQ multiplex PCR, yet TCRdb's version contains in-frame clones alone and is incomplete. This sample has some 1,400,000 clones; about 96% occur once, and the top ten carry approximately 1%. Sequencing was carried out using naive CD4+ T cells sorted from blood. Subset here: CD45RA+ positively selected. Source of these receptors: a young man in good health.

The chain carries TRBV5-4 and TRBJ2-7; TRBD2 matches at 12 bases. CDR3 size: 15 residues. Germline V lookup: CDR1 SGHNT, CDR2 YYREEE (reference sequence). Trimming removed 4 bases from V and 4 bases from J; junction bases left unmatched: 6. CDR3 protein: CASSTGLAGKYEQYF. The CDR3 DNA is TGTGCCAGCAGCACCGGACTAGCGGGGAAATACGAGCAGTACTTC.

V gene TRBV6-5 combines with J gene TRBJ2-7; possibly TRBD2 for D (6 bases). CDR1 and CDR2 (germline): MNHEY, SVGAGI. V lost 10 bases, J lost 1 base, and 20 bases lay in between. The CDR3 is made up of 15 amino acids. The CDR3 reads CATRTGLAQSYEQYF. CDR3 bases: TGTGCCACAAGAACCGGGCTAGCGCAATCCTACGAGCAGTACTTC.

Concerning this clone itself: The sample carries other DNA sequences with the same CDR3. CDR3 sequence: CASSLGGSSYNEQFF. CDR3 nucleotide sequence: TGCGCCAGCAGCTTGGGGGGGTCCTCCTACAATGAGCAGTTCTTC. The chain recombines TRBV5-1 with TRBJ2-1, with D perhaps being TRBD1 or TRBD2 (5 bases each). CDR1 is SGHRS and CDR2 is YFSETQ in the germline V gene. The CDR3 covers 15 residues. V was shortened by 0 bases and J by 0 bases, with 7 bases between the two germline ends.

This chain uses TRBV19 with TRBJ2-1; D unclear. The V gene's germline CDR1 is LNHDA and CDR2 SQIVND (reference sequence). CDR3 length: 15 amino acids. V dropped 5 bases and J dropped 6 bases, with 17 bases sitting between them. CDR3 sequence (DNA): TGTGCCAGTAGTCCATTGGGGAAAATTGGCAATGAGCAGTTCTTC. This sequence encodes CASSPLGKIGNEQFF. The whole variable domain, remainder taken from reference TRBV19 and TRBJ2-1, is DGGITQSPKYLFRKEGQNVTLSCEQNLNHDAMYWYRQDPGQGLRLIYYSQIVNDFQKGDIAEGYSVSREKKESFPLTVTSAQKNPTAFYLCASSPLGKIGNEQFFGPGTRLTVL.

This chain links TRBV21-1 with TRBJ2-7; the table's TRBD1 call for D was not verified on the DNA. TRBV21-1 represents a pseudogene. The CDR3 extends over 16 amino acids. CDR3 amino acids: CASSKSTGVEPYEQYF. CDR3 sequence (DNA): TGTGCCAGCAGCAAATCGACAGGGGTTGAACCCTACGAGCAGTACTTC.

The gene calls are TRBV4-1 and TRBJ2-7; D gene uncertain. The CDR3 covers 15 residues. Germline CDR1 and CDR2: MGHRA and YSYEKL. The V end was cut by 1 base, the J end by 2 bases, with 12 bases between. The CDR3 spells CASSQGSGIAYEQYF. As DNA, the CDR3 is TGCGCCAGCAGCCAAGGTTCAGGTATAGCCTACGAGCAGTACTTC.

The V gene is TRBV5-1, the J gene TRBJ1-3; no firm D call. The V end lost 4 bases, the J end lost 4 bases, and 12 bases lay between the germline ends. This CDR3 comprises 14 residues. The germline gives CDR1 SGHRS, CDR2 YFSETQ. The CDR3 DNA reads as TGCGCCAGCAGCGCTGGGCCCGGCGGAAACACCATATATTTT. Translation: CASSAGPGGNTIYF.

V and J are TRBV10-3 and TRBJ1-2, with TRBD1 matching over 9 bases. The CDR3 loop spans 13 amino acids. With V trimmed by 6 bases and J by 7 bases, 6 bases remained unmatched. Germline V CDR1 and CDR2: ENHRY, SYGVKD. This CDR3 is CAIRPGQGPGYTF. Here the CDR3 DNA reads TGTGCCATCAGACCGGGACAGGGACCTGGCTACACCTTC.

The genes are TRBV5-6 and TRBJ2-3; 8 nucleotides line up with TRBD2. Germline-derived CDR1 and CDR2 are SGHDT and YYEEEE. V was clipped by 0 bases and J by 4 bases; unmatched bases: 7. The CDR3 consists of 16 residues. The CDR3: CASSLAGKREPDTQYF. In nucleotides, the CDR3 is TGTGCCAGCAGCTTGGCCGGGAAGCGGGAGCCAGATACGCAGTATTTT.

The chain combines TRBV2 with TRBJ2-1; 7 bases line up with TRBD2. The CDR3 has 16 amino acids. Germline V gives CDR1 SNHLY, CDR2 FYNNEI. The V and J ends lost 2 bases and 2 bases, in that order; junction bases with no gene match: 6. The CDR3 here is CASSESAGLPYNEQFF. As DNA, the CDR3 is TGTGCCAGCAGTGAATCAGCGGGACTGCCCTACAATGAGCAGTTCTTC.

This chain uses TRBV2 with TRBJ2-5, with D maybe TRBD2 (5 bases). CDR3 length: 14 residues. Trimming left V 5 bases short and J 2 bases short, with 12 bases between. Looked up from germline, CDR1 is SNHLY and CDR2 is FYNNEI. CDR3 residues: CASSKLLEQETQYF. CDR3 in DNA: TGTGCCAGCAGTAAACTACTAGAACAAGAGACCCAGTACTTC.

This sequence joins TRBV29-1 and TRBJ2-3; 12 nucleotides line up with TRBD2. The CDR3 totals 16 residues. Germline V CDR1 and CDR2: SQVTM, ANQGSEA. V shed 6 bases, J shed 2 bases, and the junction held 9 bases outside the gene matches. CDR3 in amino acids: CSVAPGTSGPTDTQYF. Written as DNA, the CDR3 is TGCAGCGTCGCTCCCGGGACTAGCGGGCCCACAGATACGCAGTATTTT.

The DNA for the CDR3 is TGTGCCATCAGTGAAACGGGAGCGCCCTACGAGCAGTACTTC. Amino acids: CAISETGAPYEQYF. The gene calls are TRBV10-3 and TRBJ2-7; perhaps TRBD2 as D (6 bases). Deletions cut 3 bases from V and 2 bases from J, with 11 bases between. Germline CDR1 is ENHRY and CDR2 is SYGVKD. This CDR3 is built from 14 residues.

V gene TRBV9 combines with J gene TRBJ2-5; 8 bases align to TRBD2. The germline gives CDR1 SGDLS, CDR2 YYNGEE. The CDR3 is made up of 16 amino acids. The ends lost 4 bases at V and 1 base at J; junction bases unmatched: 9. CDR3 residues: CASSRGTRGAQETQYF. The CDR3 nucleotides read TGTGCCAGCAGCAGGGGGACTAGGGGGGCCCAAGAGACCCAGTACTTC.

A note on this clone: Other DNA sequences in the sample encode the same CDR3. The chain couples TRBV7-2 to TRBJ2-7; D unresolved. V lost 3 bases to trimming and J lost 1 base, with 4 bases between them. The CDR3 runs 12 residues. Germline V gene sequence: CDR1 SGHTA, CDR2 FQGNSA. The CDR3 spells CASSFTSYEQYF. CDR3 in DNA: TGTGCCAGCAGCTTCACTTCCTACGAGCAGTACTTC.

V gene TRBV18 combines with J gene TRBJ2-3; D is possibly TRBD1 (5 bases). The CDR3 is 13 residues long. Trimming pared 2 bases from V and 4 bases from J, leaving 7 bases between. Germline CDR1 KGHSH, CDR2 LQKENI. For the CDR3, the DNA is TGTGCCAGCTCACCATTAGGGGCAGATACGCAGTATTTT. Its translation is CASSPLGADTQYF.

CDR3 protein: CASGSFTSSYEQYF. CDR3 coding DNA: TGCGCCAGCGGCTCCTTCACGAGCTCCTACGAGCAGTACTTC. The gene calls are TRBV5-1 and TRBJ2-7; D remains ambiguous. Trimming cost V 7 bases and J 0 bases, with 14 bases left between them. Germline CDR1 SGHRS, CDR2 YFSETQ. The length of the CDR3 is 14 residues.

V and J are TRBV18 and TRBJ2-4; D perhaps matches TRBD2 (5 bases). The CDR3 is 15 residues long. Germline CDR1 KGHSH, CDR2 LQKENI. Trimming removed 1 base from V and 6 bases from J, with 13 bases in between. For the CDR3, the DNA is TGTGCCAGCTCACCACTTCCAGGTGGAGGAAACATTCAGTACTTC. The encoded protein is CASSPLPGGGNIQYF.

The chain has TRBV5-4 and TRBJ2-2, with TRBD1 as a possible D gene (5 bases). The CDR3 is 14 residues long. The V end lost 4 bases, the J end lost 1 base, and 8 bases lay between the germline ends. Germline CDR1 and CDR2: SGHNT and YYREEE (reference sequence). The CDR3 coding sequence is TGTGCCAGCAGCAATGGACAGAACACCGGGGAGCTGTTTTTT. Its protein product is CASSNGQNTGELFF.

As regards this clone: Other nucleotide sequences in the sample specify the same CDR3. This sequence joins TRBV20-1 and TRBJ2-5, with D hard to call. The CDR3 has 11 residues. The V gene's germline CDR1 is DFQATT and CDR2 SNEGSKA (reference sequence). V dropped 3 bases and J dropped 5 bases, with 7 bases sitting between them. CDR3 residues: CSARSPETQYF. In DNA, the CDR3 is TGCAGTGCTAGGTCCCCCGAGACCCAGTACTTC.

The chain couples TRBV6-5 to TRBJ2-7; 8 nucleotides match TRBD2. CDR1 is MNHEY, CDR2 SVGAGI, per germline. This CDR3 is 14 amino acids long. V gave up 7 bases and J gave up 0 bases; unmatched junction bases: 5. The CDR3 DNA reads TGTGCCAGCACCAACGGGGGGGGCTCCTACGAGCAGTACTTC. As protein: CASTNGGGSYEQYF.